This T cell receptor (beta chain) was observed in a study of cytomegalovirus exposure and HLA in healthy donors (dated by TCRdb to about 2017). Notes on the research overall: According to an earlier analysis of several hundred of the donors, some 170 million T cells yielded 117 million unique TCR beta sequences and 276 Gb of sequence data. Roughly 300 gigabases of sequencing data and some 85 million unique TCR sequences were included in an early release covering 550 to 650 HLA-typed donors. Of the roughly 400 genotyped donors, roughly 76% were placed in the genetic ancestry cluster associated with self-reported Caucasian donors. The study aimed to test whether signatures of past pathogen exposure could be identified by cataloging public T cell receptors. The study profiled the T cell repertoires of under 850 subjects by immunosequencing and related them to cytomegalovirus serostatus. A separate validation cohort of 100 to 150 different subjects was used in addition to the 666-subject first cohort. High-throughput TCR immunosequencing, statistical association of individual TCRs with disease status, and machine learning were combined to predict cytomegalovirus infection status. In a later analysis, previously published TCR beta repertoires from 666 donors were re-analyzed and high-resolution HLA genotyping was added so that TCR occurrence patterns could be studied. Rather than using new phenotypic data, the later analysis identified candidate immune exposures from TCR beta sequences and from how often those sequences occurred across donors. An earlier analysis of several hundred of the donors applied high-throughput TCR beta sequencing to assess whether each TCR beta V gene segment acted as functional or pseudogenic. Donor age, sex, ethnicity and CMV serostatus were collected together with the repertoire data. In a later genetic analysis, genome-wide SNP genotypes for about 60% of the 666 donors were used, and that subset was treated as a discovery cohort. All discovery cohort repertoires had been generated on a single sequencing platform. HLA typing covered class I and class II loci at four-digit resolution. Typing coverage differed by locus: A, B, C, DRB1 and DQB1 were typed in roughly 629-630 donors, DQA1 in 500 to 550, DPA1 in some 570, and DPB1 in about 450. Because of strong linkage in the cohort, five DR-DQ haplotypes were treated as single units for association and clustering. Among some 410 genotyped donors of the cohort, an average of around 240,000 unique TCR beta nucleotide sequences were sequenced per donor, roughly 18% of them non-productive. General study outcomes and caveats: The cohort was sequenced for TCR beta chains only, and without alpha or paired-chain data the features that could be detected were limited. In an earlier analysis of fewer than 750 of the donors, most TCR beta V segments were observed in productive rearrangements about 90% or about 30% of the time, broadly matching IMGT annotations. The authors suggested that the approach could potentially be generalized to other disease states and immunological phenotypes. In a later analysis, the rate of TCR association differed among HLA loci, with DRB1 alleles having the most associated TCRs and HLA-C alleles having the fewest. Some IMGT-functional V segments, including TRBV6-2 and TRBV6-3, could not be distinguished by the 87-base-pair reads and were therefore excluded. Most TCR sequences were seen in very few donors, while some public TCRs were found in many individuals. A later analysis reported that several top co-occurrence clusters appeared linked to parvovirus B19, influenza, CMV and Epstein-Barr virus. A further reported finding was that TCR beta sequences accurately predicted the HLA-A and HLA-B alleles for most subjects in the first cohort. The sequencing pipeline was judged likely to have produced a cluster of highly shared sequence variants as a technical artifact. Roughly uniform sequencing depth across donors was assumed in presence/absence analyses, although this assumption may not hold. In a later analysis, HLA-associated TCR beta chains were found to be more clonally expanded and to have lower generation probabilities than equally common non-associated chains. According to a later analysis, most CMV-associated TCR beta chains appeared to be HLA-restricted, and the HLA associations seemed to be driven largely by CMV exposure. When HLA alleles, especially DR and DQ, strongly co-occurred, TCR associations were difficult to assign to individual alleles. In vitro tests confirmed that a few of the cytomegalovirus-associated TCR beta chains recognize cytomegalovirus antigens. A total of 150 to 200 TCR beta chains were listed by the study as associated with cytomegalovirus. Correlated functional status among segregating V segments might reflect linkage disequilibrium, but an unknown experimental factor could not be ruled out. In a later genetic analysis, fewer N-insertions in productive TCRs were reported among donors in an Asian-associated ancestry cluster than the roughly 640-donor mean. Because HLA typing was unavailable for some donors at each locus, only the typed subset was used in association tests. The only immune exposure information available for the cohort was CMV serostatus. The earlier analysis of almost 600 of the donors excluded around 17 rarely observed V segments, including chromosome 9 orphons, because counts were too low. A later analysis associated about 17,000 TCR beta sequences with specific HLA alleles at a false discovery rate of 0.05. In a later genetic analysis, a missense DCLRE1C variant was associated with V-gene and J-gene trimming of TCR beta chains, and the association was replicated in an independent cohort. In both the original and validation cohorts, the classifier was reported to diagnose cytomegalovirus status with high specificity and sensitivity.

This clone was recorded a few times. Its antigen is not yet known. No base-level quality is on record; no much larger clone is a single base apart. Library preparation employed the immunoSEQ multiplex PCR assay. For the multiplex PCR, a mixture combining 60 forward primers for TCR Vbeta segments and 13 reverse primers for TCR Jbeta segments was used. The CDR3 region of rearranged TCR beta genes was amplified from genomic DNA with a multiplex PCR assay. The Illumina HiSeq System was used to sequence the amplified TCR beta libraries as 87-base-pair reads. The published analysis was carried out like this. A later analysis counted some 74 million unique TCR beta chains across the 550 to 750 repertoires, and 10 million to 11 million of these chains were shared by at least two donors. To remove PCR and sequencing errors, raw reads were error-corrected and collapsed into unique sequences using a nearest-neighbor algorithm that merged closely related sequences. Alignment of CDR3 sequences to IMGT reference sequences was used to assign V, D and J gene segments. For a sequence to be retained, a match of at least six nucleotides was required to both a V gene segment and a J gene segment. Rearrangements were called productive when the CDR3 lacked stop codons and stayed in frame with V and J; all others were non-productive. CDR3 was defined according to IMGT convention as the region running from the second conserved V-encoded cysteine to the conserved J-encoded phenylalanine. Sequences without an unambiguous match to a single V gene segment were excluded from the earlier analysis of 450 to 750 of the donors. In an earlier analysis of roughly 600 of the donors, a V segment was called functional when productive rearrangements were above 56.7%, and segregating when the standard deviation between donors exceeded 5%. A statistical classification framework was built to diagnose cytomegalovirus status from the catalog of TCR beta chain sequences. In a later analysis, V and J genes were assigned by comparing TCR nucleotide sequences against IMGT/GENE-DB human TR gene sequences. Using the TCRdist pipeline, a later analysis assigned CDR3 sequences along with most-parsimonious VDJ recombination scenarios. In a later analysis, each TCR beta chain was defined by its CDR3 amino acid sequence together with its V-gene family, and reads lacking a unique V-gene family were excluded. A later analysis removed 592 highly shared, low-generation-probability nucleotide sequences to deal with suspected cross-contamination and a sequencing artifact. In a later analysis, a clonal expansion index for each public chain was calculated from normalized within-repertoire ranks of inferred template counts. In a later analysis, generation probabilities were computed using a VDJ recombination model fitted to out-of-frame rearrangements, and the results were checked against IGoR. In a later analysis, hypergeometric tests were used to score TCR-TCR, TCR-HLA and TCR-CMV co-occurrence, with a repertoire-size bias correction applied to TCR pairs. To estimate false discovery rates, a later analysis permuted the HLA or CMV assignments 20 times. In a later analysis, co-occurring TCRs were grouped using DBSCAN, and TCRdist sequence similarity was added for clustering within HLA-allele-positive subsets. Co-occurrence clustering excluded repertoires with fewer than 30,000 or more than 120,000 public chains, plus five with anomalous nucleotide sharing. Imported from immuneACCESS, the table was reduced by TCRdb to in-frame sequences with V and J called. These copies leave out some clones; in studies compared against another copy, an unresolved V gene accounts for under half, and the cause of the remainder is not known. The D gene and trimming were derived from the DNA, and the V and J assignments and clone size from that table. This sample lists fewer than 200,000 clones; over 60% were detected once. Together, the top ten hold approximately 3% of the sample.

The CDR3 holds 12 amino acids from the cysteine to the phenylalanine. Only the CDR3 DNA is retained, 36 bases long and in frame from the first base. From the germline V gene, CDR1 is LGHNT and CDR2 is FRNRAP. Trimming removed 4 bases from V and 11 bases from J, leaving 14 bases between the germline ends. The cohort comprised more than 550 healthy bone marrow donors. Cohort members were all nominally healthy when sampled, although unrecorded immune exposures were likely present. The donor was CMV seronegative and belonged to the group of 350 or so seronegative cohort members. Each donor provided a peripheral blood sample, and peripheral blood mononuclear cells were used for TCR beta sequencing. Genomic DNA was extracted from the blood cell samples with the Qiagen DNeasy Blood Extraction Kit.

The chain was built from TRBV12-5 and TRBJ1-1, and the D gene may be TRBD1, 5 bases matching. The clonotype originates from a woman younger than 45 in good health and CMV-seronegative. Sequencing was performed on PBMCs. The CDR3 corresponds to CASGYQGGQAFF. The nucleotides are TGTGCTAGTGGTTACCAGGGTGGGCAGGCTTTCTTT. Reference TRBV12-5 and TRBJ1-1 genes cover what lies past the CDR3, so the full variable domain is DARVTQTPRHKVTEMGQEVTMRCQPILGHNTVFWYRQTMMQGLELLAYFRNRAPLDDSGMPKDRFSAEMPDATLATLKIQPSEPRDSAVYFCASGYQGGQAFFGQGTRLTVV.